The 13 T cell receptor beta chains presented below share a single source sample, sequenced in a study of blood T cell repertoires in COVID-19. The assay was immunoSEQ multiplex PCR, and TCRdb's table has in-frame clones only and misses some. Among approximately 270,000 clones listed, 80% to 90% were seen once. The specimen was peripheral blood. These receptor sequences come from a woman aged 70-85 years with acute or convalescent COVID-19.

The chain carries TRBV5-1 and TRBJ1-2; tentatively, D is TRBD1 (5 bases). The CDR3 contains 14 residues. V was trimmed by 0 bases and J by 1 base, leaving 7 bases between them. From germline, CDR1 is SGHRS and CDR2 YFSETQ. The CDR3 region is CASSLEGNNYGYTF. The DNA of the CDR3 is TGCGCCAGCAGCTTGGAGGGGAATAACTATGGCTACACCTTC.

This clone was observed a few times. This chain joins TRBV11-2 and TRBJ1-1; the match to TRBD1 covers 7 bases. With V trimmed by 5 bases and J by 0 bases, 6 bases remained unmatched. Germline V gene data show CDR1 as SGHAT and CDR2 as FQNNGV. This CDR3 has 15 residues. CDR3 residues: CASSLTDRMNTEAFF. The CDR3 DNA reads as TGTGCCAGCAGCCTTACGGACAGGATGAACACTGAAGCTTTCTTT.

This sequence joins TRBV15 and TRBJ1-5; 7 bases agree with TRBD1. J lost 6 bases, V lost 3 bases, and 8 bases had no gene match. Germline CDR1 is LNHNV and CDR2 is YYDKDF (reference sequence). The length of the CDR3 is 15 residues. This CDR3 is CATSSPDRWGQPQHF. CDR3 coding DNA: TGTGCCACCAGCAGTCCGGACAGGTGGGGTCAGCCCCAGCATTTT.

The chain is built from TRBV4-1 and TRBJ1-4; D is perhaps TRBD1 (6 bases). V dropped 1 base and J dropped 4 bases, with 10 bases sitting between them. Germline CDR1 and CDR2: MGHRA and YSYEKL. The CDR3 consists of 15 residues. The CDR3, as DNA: TGCGCCAGCAGCCAAGTTCAAGGGGGTAATGAAAAACTGTTTTTT. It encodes CASSQVQGGNEKLFF.

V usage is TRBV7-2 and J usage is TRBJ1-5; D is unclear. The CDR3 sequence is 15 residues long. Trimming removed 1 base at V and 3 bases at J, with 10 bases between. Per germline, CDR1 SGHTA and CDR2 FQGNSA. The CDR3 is CASSLESGINQPQHF. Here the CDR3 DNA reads TGTGCCAGCAGCTTAGAATCAGGAATCAATCAGCCCCAGCATTTT. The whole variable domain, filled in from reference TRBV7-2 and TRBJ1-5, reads GAGVSQSPSNKVTEKGKDVELRCDPISGHTALYWYRQSLGQGLEFLIYFQGNSAPDKSGLPSDRFSAERTGGSVSTLTIQRTQQEDSAVYLCASSLESGINQPQHFGDGTRLSIL.

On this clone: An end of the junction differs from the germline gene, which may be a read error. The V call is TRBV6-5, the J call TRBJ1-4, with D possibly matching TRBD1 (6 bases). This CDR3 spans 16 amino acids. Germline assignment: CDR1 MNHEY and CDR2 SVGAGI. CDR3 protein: CASSYRSRGRYEKLFF. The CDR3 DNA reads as TGTGCCAGCAGTTACCGCTCCAGGGGAAGATATGAAAAACTATTTTTT.

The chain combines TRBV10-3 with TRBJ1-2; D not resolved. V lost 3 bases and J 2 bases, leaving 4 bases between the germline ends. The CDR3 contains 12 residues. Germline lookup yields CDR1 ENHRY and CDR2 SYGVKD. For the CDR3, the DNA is TGTGCCATCAGTGACCTGAACTATGGCTACACCTTC. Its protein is CAISDLNYGYTF.

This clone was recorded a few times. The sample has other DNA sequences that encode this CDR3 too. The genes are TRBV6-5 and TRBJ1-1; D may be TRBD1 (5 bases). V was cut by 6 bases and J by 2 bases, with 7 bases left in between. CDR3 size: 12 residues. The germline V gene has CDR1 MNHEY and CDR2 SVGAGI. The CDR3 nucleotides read TGTGCCAGCAGCCAGGGTAACACTGAAGCTTTCTTT. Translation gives CASSQGNTEAFF.

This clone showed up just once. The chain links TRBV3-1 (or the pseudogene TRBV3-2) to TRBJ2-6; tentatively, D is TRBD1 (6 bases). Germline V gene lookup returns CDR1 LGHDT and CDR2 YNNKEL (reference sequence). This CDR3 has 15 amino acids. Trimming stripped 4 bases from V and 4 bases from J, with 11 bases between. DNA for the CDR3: TGTGCCAGCAGCCGAAGGGGGAACGGGGCCAACGTCCTGACTTTC. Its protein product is CASSRRGNGANVLTF.

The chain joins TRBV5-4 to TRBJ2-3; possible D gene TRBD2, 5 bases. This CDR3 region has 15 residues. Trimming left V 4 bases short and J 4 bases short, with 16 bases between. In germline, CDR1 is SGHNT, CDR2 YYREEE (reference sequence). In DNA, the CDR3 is TGTGCCAGCAGCCCCCGGACCCGGAGGTCAGATACGCAGTATTTT. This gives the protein CASSPRTRRSDTQYF.

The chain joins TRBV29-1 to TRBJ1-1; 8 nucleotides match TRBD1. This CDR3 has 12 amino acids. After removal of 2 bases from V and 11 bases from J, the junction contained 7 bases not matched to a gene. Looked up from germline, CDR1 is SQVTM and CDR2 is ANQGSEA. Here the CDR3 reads CSVESPDRDAFF. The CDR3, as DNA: TGCAGCGTTGAATCCCCGGACAGGGACGCTTTCTTT.

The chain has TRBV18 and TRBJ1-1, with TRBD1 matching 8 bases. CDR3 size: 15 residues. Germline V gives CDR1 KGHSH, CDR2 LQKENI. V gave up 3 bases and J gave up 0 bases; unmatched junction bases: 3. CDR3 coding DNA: TGTGCCAGCTCACCCGGGACAGGACTGAACACTGAAGCTTTCTTT. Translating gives CASSPGTGLNTEAFF.

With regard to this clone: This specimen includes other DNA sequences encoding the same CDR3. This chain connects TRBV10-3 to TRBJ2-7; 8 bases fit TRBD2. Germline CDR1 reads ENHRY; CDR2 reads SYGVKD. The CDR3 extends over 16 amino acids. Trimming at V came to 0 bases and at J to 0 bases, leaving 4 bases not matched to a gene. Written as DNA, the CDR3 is TGTGCCATCAGTGAGTCAGTAGCGGGGAGCTCCTACGAGCAGTACTTC. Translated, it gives CAISESVAGSSYEQYF.